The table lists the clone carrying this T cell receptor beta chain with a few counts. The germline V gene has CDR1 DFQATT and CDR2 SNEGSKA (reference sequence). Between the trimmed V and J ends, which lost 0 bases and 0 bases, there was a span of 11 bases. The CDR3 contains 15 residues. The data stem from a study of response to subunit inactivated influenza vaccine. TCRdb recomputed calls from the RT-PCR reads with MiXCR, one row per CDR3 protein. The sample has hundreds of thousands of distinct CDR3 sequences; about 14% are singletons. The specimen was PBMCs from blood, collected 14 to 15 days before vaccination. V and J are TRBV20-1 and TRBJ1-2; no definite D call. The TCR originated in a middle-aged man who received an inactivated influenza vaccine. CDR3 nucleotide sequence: TGCAGTGCTAGAGAGCGACACCCCCCTAACTATGGCTACACCTTC. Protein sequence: CSARERHPPNYGYTF.